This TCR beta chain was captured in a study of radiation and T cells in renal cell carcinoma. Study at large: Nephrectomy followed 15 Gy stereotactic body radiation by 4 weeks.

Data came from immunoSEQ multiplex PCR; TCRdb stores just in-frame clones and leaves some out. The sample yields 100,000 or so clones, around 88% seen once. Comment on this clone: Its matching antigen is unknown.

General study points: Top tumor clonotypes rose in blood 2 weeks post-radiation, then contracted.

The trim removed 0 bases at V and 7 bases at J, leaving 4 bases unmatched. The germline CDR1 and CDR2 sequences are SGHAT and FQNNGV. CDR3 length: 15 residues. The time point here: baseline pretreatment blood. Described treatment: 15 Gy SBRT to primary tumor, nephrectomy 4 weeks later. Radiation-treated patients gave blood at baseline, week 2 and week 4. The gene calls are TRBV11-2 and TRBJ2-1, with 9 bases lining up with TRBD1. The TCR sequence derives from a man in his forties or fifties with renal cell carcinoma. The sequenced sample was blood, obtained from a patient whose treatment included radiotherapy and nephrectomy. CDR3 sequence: CASSLEGTGRNEQFF. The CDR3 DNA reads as TGTGCCAGCAGCTTAGAGGGGACAGGGCGAAATGAGCAGTTCTTC.